These T cell receptor beta chains were read from a single sample in a study of identical twins. TCRdb re-analysed the 5' RACE reads in MiXCR, keeping a single row per CDR3 protein. The data contain 450,000 or so distinct CDR3 sequences, around 15% of them singletons. These same records also appear under a second study, on yellow fever vaccine responses in identical twins.

Sequencing was carried out using CD4+ T cells sorted from blood. Every receptor here comes from a woman aged 18-29 years in good health. CDR3s include the opening cysteine and the closing phenylalanine or tryptophan. A D gene is named only where the DNA matches it firmly. Not every row has a clone size; where given, it reads once, few, many or a size class.

d_call clone_size j_call v_call cdr3_aa cdr3_nt
TRBD1 NA TRBJ2-6 TRBV4-1 CASSQDQGASSGANVLTF TGCGCCAGCAGCCAAGACCAGGGGGCTAGCTCTGGGGCCAACGTCCTGACTTTC
NA few TRBJ1-6 TRBV4-2 CASSQDSRGVSPLHF TGTGCCAGCAGCCAAGATTCCCGCGGGGTTTCACCCCTCCACTTT
NA NA TRBJ2-3 TRBV5-1 CATGSGRQTDTQYF TGCGCCACCGGTAGTGGGAGACAGACAGATACGCAGTATTTT
TRBD1 many TRBJ1-2 TRBV12-3/TRBV12-4 CASSPMLTGPRGTGYTF TGTGCCAGCAGCCCCATGCTGACAGGGCCAAGGGGTACGGGCTACACCTTC
TRBD2 NA TRBJ2-7 TRBV7-8 CASSLGGSSAPEQYF TGTGCCAGCAGCTTAGGCGGGAGTTCGGCCCCCGAGCAGTACTTC
TRBD1 NA TRBJ1-6 TRBV7-2 CASSSQGTGIRPLHF TGTGCCAGCAGCTCACAGGGGACAGGGATTAGACCCCTCCACTTT
TRBD1 few TRBJ1-2 TRBV7-9 CAKPGQGNYGYTF TGTGCCAAACCGGGACAGGGGAACTATGGCTACACCTTC
TRBD2 NA TRBJ2-3 TRBV2 CASSFRTSGTDTQYF TGTGCCAGCAGTTTTCGGACTAGTGGCACAGATACGCAGTATTTT
NA NA TRBJ2-7 TRBV2 CASTNEVLEQYF TGTGCCAGCACCAACGAAGTCCTCGAGCAGTACTTC
NA NA TRBJ2-2 TRBV7-9 CASSTKNTGELFF TGTGCCAGCAGCACAAAAAACACCGGGGAGCTGTTTTTT
TRBD1 few TRBJ1-1 TRBV12-3/TRBV12-4 CASSLTGLGTEAFF TGTGCCAGCAGTCTGACAGGGTTGGGCACTGAAGCTTTCTTT
TRBD2 few TRBJ2-1 TRBV20-1 CSALRAGYNEQFF TGCAGTGCTCTTCGAGCGGGATACAATGAGCAGTTCTTC
NA few TRBJ2-3 TRBV5-6 CASSSGVAEVGTDTQYF TGTGCCAGCAGCTCGGGTGTAGCGGAGGTAGGCACAGATACGCAGTATTTT
TRBD2 few TRBJ2-1 TRBV2 CASTGRLAGTSSYNEQFF TGTGCCAGCACGGGTAGACTAGCGGGGACTAGCTCCTACAATGAGCAGTTCTTC
NA NA TRBJ2-7 TRBV20-1 CSARDWRTVDEQYF TGCAGTGCTAGAGATTGGCGTACTGTGGACGAGCAGTACTTC
TRBD1 many TRBJ2-7 TRBV12-3/TRBV12-4 CASSPPGTANSYEQYF TGTGCCAGCAGTCCCCCCGGGACAGCAAACTCCTACGAGCAGTACTTC
TRBD1 once TRBJ2-7 TRBV15 CATSTGGTGHYEQYF TGTGCCACCAGCACCGGAGGGACAGGCCACTACGAGCAGTACTTC
TRBD1 few TRBJ2-1 TRBV7-9 CASSSMTGNNEQFF TGTGCCAGCAGCTCCATGACAGGGAACAATGAGCAGTTCTTC
TRBD1 NA TRBJ1-1 TRBV5-1 CASSTRGQGERNTEAFF TGCGCCAGCAGCACCCGGGGGCAGGGGGAACGAAATACTGAAGCTTTCTTT
TRBD1 NA TRBJ1-1 TRBV10-3 CATNKPGQGTEAFF TGTGCCACCAACAAACCGGGACAGGGAACTGAAGCTTTCTTT
TRBD1 NA TRBJ1-1 TRBV28 CASSNPGQGVEAFF TGTGCCAGCAGCAACCCCGGACAGGGGGTTGAAGCTTTCTTT
NA few TRBJ2-5 TRBV5-1 CASSFSGKPQETQYF TGCGCCAGCAGCTTTTCAGGAAAGCCCCAAGAGACCCAGTACTTC
TRBD2 NA TRBJ2-1 TRBV2 CASSWEGNNEQFF TGTGCCAGCTCTTGGGAGGGAAACAATGAGCAGTTCTTC
NA many TRBJ2-3 TRBV29-1 CSVEDLPGITDTQYF TGCAGCGTTGAAGATCTTCCGGGGATCACAGATACGCAGTATTTT
NA NA TRBJ2-3 TRBV20-1 CSVTVSTDTQYF TGCAGTGTGACAGTCAGCACAGATACGCAGTATTTT
NA NA TRBJ2-7 TRBV27 CASSLYDSSYEQYF TGTGCCAGCAGTTTATATGACAGCTCCTACGAGCAGTACTTC
TRBD1 few TRBJ2-2 TRBV27 CASSRRQGANTGELFF TGTGCCAGCAGTCGCCGACAGGGTGCCAACACCGGGGAGCTGTTTTTT
TRBD2 few TRBJ2-3 TRBV5-1 CASSFETSGPYAQYF TGCGCCAGCAGCTTTGAGACTAGCGGCCCGTACGCGCAGTATTTT
NA NA TRBJ2-3 TRBV20-1 CSAAKDPSTYTQYF TGCAGTGCAGCCAAGGACCCTAGTACATATACGCAGTATTTT
NA few TRBJ1-1 TRBV4-2 CASSQQGTEAFF TGTGCCAGCAGCCAACAGGGCACTGAAGCTTTCTTT
NA many TRBJ1-1 TRBV19 CASTTYRELEAFF TGTGCCAGTACCACCTATCGGGAGCTTGAAGCTTTCTTT
NA NA TRBJ1-4 TRBV6-1 CASSEEFSGSAFGKLFF TGTGCCAGCAGTGAAGAATTCTCCGGGAGCGCCTTTGGAAAACTGTTTTTT
NA NA TRBJ2-3 TRBV20-1 CSASGLGRSTDTQYF TGCAGTGCTAGTGGTCTCGGACGCAGCACAGATACGCAGTATTTT
TRBD1 NA TRBJ1-4 TRBV7-9 CASSLAGQGSAGLFF TGTGCCAGCAGCCTAGCGGGACAGGGGTCGGCGGGACTGTTTTTT
NA few TRBJ1-1 TRBV27 CASRRIGGTEAFF TGTGCCAGCCGGAGGATTGGCGGCACTGAAGCTTTCTTT
NA NA TRBJ2-5 TRBV5-1 CASSIQGGDLQETQYF TGCGCCAGCAGCATTCAGGGGGGGGACCTACAAGAGACCCAGTACTTC
NA many TRBJ1-5 TRBV18 CASSPEGGNNQPQHF TGTGCCAGCTCACCAGAAGGGGGTAATAATCAGCCCCAGCATTTT
NA NA TRBJ2-7 TRBV25-1 CASRETGRGGEQYF TGTGCCAGCAGAGAAACAGGGCGAGGCGGAGAGCAGTACTTC
NA NA TRBJ2-7 TRBV12-3/TRBV12-4 CASSFAQGYEQYF TGTGCCAGCAGTTTCGCACAGGGCTACGAGCAGTACTTC
NA few TRBJ2-1 TRBV7-9 CASSLVAGPQGNEQFF TGTGCCAGCAGCTTAGTTGCGGGCCCCCAAGGGAATGAGCAGTTCTTC
TRBD1 few TRBJ1-5 TRBV5-1 CASNKTGGSVNQPQHF TGCGCCAGCAACAAGACAGGGGGCTCGGTCAATCAGCCCCAGCATTTT
TRBD1 NA TRBJ2-5 TRBV2 CARNRDRQETQYF TGTGCCAGAAATAGGGACAGACAAGAGACCCAGTACTTC
TRBD2 NA TRBJ2-3 TRBV27 CASSILAGASTDTQYF TGTGCCAGCAGTATACTAGCGGGGGCTAGCACAGATACGCAGTATTTT
NA NA TRBJ1-5 TRBV27 CASSFTGRSNQPQHF TGTGCCAGCAGTTTTACAGGGAGAAGCAATCAGCCCCAGCATTTT
NA NA TRBJ2-7 TRBV29-1 CSVGRVGGEQYF TGCAGCGTTGGAAGGGTTGGAGGCGAGCAGTACTTC
NA few TRBJ2-4 TRBV7-2 CASSWGGGGQNIQYF TGTGCCAGCAGCTGGGGGGGAGGGGGCCAAAACATTCAGTACTTC
TRBD1 NA TRBJ1-2 TRBV12-3/TRBV12-4 CASSLTGQGYGYTF TGTGCCAGCAGCTTAACGGGACAGGGCTATGGCTACACCTTC
NA NA TRBJ1-2 TRBV4-2 CASSHSGDTNDGYTF TGTGCCAGCAGCCATTCGGGGGACACAAATGATGGCTACACCTTC
TRBD2 NA TRBJ2-7 TRBV7-7 CASSPRRGAYEQYF TGTGCTAGCAGCCCCCGTCGGGGGGCCTACGAGCAGTACTTC
NA NA TRBJ2-7 TRBV7-9 CASSYHSMGSYEQYF TGTGCCAGCAGCTATCACAGCATGGGATCCTACGAGCAGTACTTC
TRBD2 few TRBJ2-7 TRBV30 CAWSPSGRLYEQYF TGTGCCTGGAGTCCTAGCGGGAGGCTTTACGAGCAGTACTTC